The 21 T cell receptor beta chains listed next were all sequenced from one sample in a study of shared T cell receptors in the human thymus. Repertoires were generated with immunoSEQ multiplex PCR, while TCRdb's copy carries only in-frame clones and drops some. Here the sample spans more than 550,000 clones, 80% to 90% being singletons. These data were also reused for a study on human thymus T cells.

The source material was thymocytes. The receptors were gathered from a girl under three years old with a congenital heart defect.

This clone was picked up a small number of times. The rearrangement uses TRBV27 and TRBJ2-3; 8 bases line up with TRBD2. The V and J ends lost 6 bases and 8 bases, in that order; junction bases with no gene match: 10. The CDR3 runs to 14 residues. The germline V gene encodes CDR1 MNHEY and CDR2 SMNVEV (reference sequence). The CDR3: CASSLNGGESTQYF. As DNA, the CDR3 is TGTGCCAGCAGCTTAAACGGGGGGGAGTCTACGCAGTATTTT.

This CDR3 is CASTTELSSYNSPLHF. In DNA form, the CDR3 reads TGCGCCAGCACCACAGAGCTCTCCTCCTATAATTCACCCCTCCACTTT. The chain joins TRBV5-1 to TRBJ1-6; D gene uncertain. V was pared by 6 bases and J by 0 bases, with 13 bases between. The germline V gene has CDR1 SGHRS and CDR2 YFSETQ. The CDR3 sequence is 16 residues long. Supplemented by reference TRBV5-1 and TRBJ1-6, the full variable domain reads KAGVTQTPRYLIKTRGQQVTLSCSPISGHRSVSWYQQTPGQGLQFLFEYFSETQRNKGNFPGRFSGRQFSNSRSEMNVSTLELGDSALYLCASTTELSSYNSPLHFGNGTRLTVT.

The sample holds a few counts of this clone. The gene calls are TRBV5-6 and TRBJ1-2, with D possibly TRBD1 on 6 matching bases. The CDR3 consists of 12 residues. V was trimmed by 6 bases and J by 6 bases, leaving 12 bases between them. In germline, CDR1 is SGHDT, CDR2 YYEEEE. CDR3 sequence (DNA): TGTGCCAGCACAAGGCAGGGGCATGGCTACACCTTC. Protein product: CASTRQGHGYTF. Variable domain in full (rest from reference TRBV5-6 and TRBJ1-2): DAGVTQSPTHLIKTRGQQVTLRCSPKSGHDTVSWYQQALGQGPQFIFQYYEEEERQRGNFPDRFSGHQFPNYSSELNVNALLLGDSALYLCASTRQGHGYTFGSGTRLTVV.

V gene TRBV9 combines with J gene TRBJ1-6, with unresolved D. The CDR3 spans 13 residues. The germline gives CDR1 SGDLS, CDR2 YYNGEE. V shed 4 bases and J shed 9 bases, with 11 bases lying between them. This chain's CDR3 is CASSPSLGSPLHF. The CDR3 nucleotides read TGTGCCAGCAGCCCCTCGCTCGGTTCACCCCTCCACTTT.

In regard to this clone: The junction shows a germline mismatch at one end, possibly a read error. The chain's CDR3 is CASSFQAYGYSF. The CDR3 DNA follows: TGTGCCAGCAGTTTTCAGGCCTATGGCTACTCCTTC. This rearrangement joins TRBV28 to TRBJ1-2; D call uncertain. CDR1 MDHEN and CDR2 SYDVKM come from the germline V gene. The CDR3 consists of 12 residues.

The chain has TRBV9 and TRBJ2-7; D is perhaps TRBD1 (6 bases). Deletions cut 2 bases from V and 3 bases from J, with 12 bases between. The CDR3 spans 14 residues. Per the germline V gene, CDR1 is SGDLS and CDR2 is YYNGEE. CDR3: CASSVSDRLYEQYF. The CDR3 region has the DNA TGTGCCAGCAGCGTCTCGGACAGACTCTACGAGCAGTACTTC.

Here the CDR3 DNA reads TGTGCCAGCAGTTTATCTCCCGGGACAGGGGCCTACGAGCAGTACTTC. This codes for CASSLSPGTGAYEQYF. The chain combines TRBV27 with TRBJ2-7; 10 positions agree with TRBD1. V shed 0 bases, J shed 2 bases, and the junction held 4 bases outside the gene matches. The CDR3 spans 16 residues. Germline V lookup: CDR1 MNHEY, CDR2 SMNVEV (reference sequence).

This clone was counted once. This chain joins TRBV5-1 and TRBJ2-1; D perhaps matches TRBD2 (7 bases). Trimming pared 0 bases from V and 3 bases from J, leaving 10 bases between. This CDR3 spans 15 amino acids. Germline loops: CDR1 SGHRS, CDR2 YFSETQ. For the CDR3, the DNA is TGCGCCAGCAGCTTGGAGGGGGGGGACTACAATGAGCAGTTCTTC. The encoded protein is CASSLEGGDYNEQFF.

The chain joins TRBV9 to TRBJ2-3, with 7 bases that match TRBD2. CDR3 length: 18 amino acids. The J segment lost 0 bases and the V segment lost 0 bases, leaving 10 bases of the junction unmatched. Germline CDR1 SGDLS, CDR2 YYNGEE. For the CDR3, the DNA is TGTGCCAGCAGCGTAGTCCCCGGGGGGTTACTTAGCACAGATACGCAGTATTTT. Encoded protein: CASSVVPGGLLSTDTQYF.

This chain joins TRBV2 and TRBJ1-2; TRBD1 matches 7 bases. Germline V gives CDR1 SNHLY, CDR2 FYNNEI. V dropped 7 bases and J dropped 7; count of bases not matched to a gene: 15. The length of the CDR3 is 15 residues. The CDR3 DNA follows: TGTGCCAGCATAACTTGGGGACAGCCCTTGTCTGGCTACACCTTC. Its protein product is CASITWGQPLSGYTF.

In DNA form, the CDR3 reads TGTGCCAGCAGCCCCTGGGGGGACTTGGACTATAACTATGGCTACACCTTC. Translation: CASSPWGDLDYNYGYTF. V usage is TRBV9 and J usage is TRBJ1-2; weak D call: TRBD1 (5 bases). V lost 4 bases to trimming and J lost 1 base, with 20 bases between them. There are 17 residues in the CDR3. CDR1 SGDLS and CDR2 YYNGEE come from the germline V gene.

The rearrangement joins TRBV14 to TRBJ2-7; a possible D gene is TRBD2 (5 bases). CDR3 length: 15 residues. CDR1 is SGHDN, CDR2 FVKESK, per germline. V dropped 6 bases and J dropped 5 bases, with 20 bases sitting between them. The CDR3 loop is CASRSSFATSHEQYF. For the CDR3, the DNA is TGTGCCAGCAGATCTAGCTTCGCGACGTCTCACGAGCAGTACTTC. The whole variable domain, remainder taken from reference TRBV14 and TRBJ2-7, is EAGVTQFPSHSVIEKGQTVTLRCDPISGHDNLYWYRRVMGKEIKFLLHFVKESKQDESGMPNNRFLAERTGGTYSTLKVQPAELEDSGVYFCASRSSFATSHEQYFGPGTRLTVT.

This chain links TRBV18 with TRBJ2-5; perhaps TRBD1 as D (5 bases). V shed 2 bases and J shed 0 bases, with 7 bases lying between them. Germline CDR1 KGHSH, CDR2 LQKENI. The CDR3 contains 14 residues. CDR3 protein: CASSPDRHQETQYF. The CDR3 DNA reads as TGTGCCAGCTCACCAGACAGACACCAAGAGACCCAGTACTTC.

This clone was observed once. The V gene is TRBV6-6, the J gene TRBJ1-6; TRBD1 aligns across 9 bases. The junction had 12 bases not matched to a gene; V was cut back by 2 bases and J by 13 bases. The germline CDR1 and CDR2 sequences are MNHNY and SVGAGI (reference sequence). The CDR3 runs 16 residues. The CDR3 here is CASSYAKHRGQAPLHF. As DNA, the CDR3 is TGTGCCAGCAGTTACGCGAAACACAGGGGGCAGGCCCCCCTCCACTTT.

In this sample, this clone turned up once. The rearrangement joins TRBV28 to TRBJ1-5, with D possibly being TRBD1 (6 bases). The CDR3 runs to 15 residues. V shed 3 bases and J shed 3 bases, with 12 bases lying between them. CDR1 is MDHEN, CDR2 SYDVKM, per germline. The CDR3 protein is CASSFLGHPNQPQHF. The CDR3 DNA reads TGTGCCAGCAGTTTCTTGGGACACCCCAATCAGCCCCAGCATTTT.

In the case of this clone: Other DNA variants within this sample encode the same CDR3. The chain is built from TRBV7-2 and TRBJ2-1; 7 bases fit TRBD1. The CDR3 is made up of 15 amino acids. With 4 bases clipped from V and 4 bases from J, the junction kept 7 bases outside the gene matches. Germline lookup yields CDR1 SGHTA and CDR2 FQGNSA. CDR3 sequence: CASSSRGGKYNEQFF. The CDR3 nucleotides are TGTGCCAGCAGCTCGAGAGGGGGCAAGTACAATGAGCAGTTCTTC.

The gene calls are TRBV19 and TRBJ1-4, with 10 positions matching TRBD1. The V segment lost 1 base and the J segment 8 bases; nucleotides outside the gene matches: 13. Germline assignment: CDR1 LNHDA and CDR2 SQIVND (reference sequence). The CDR3 is made up of 18 amino acids. The CDR3 reads CASSIGDRGYVSEEKLFF. The CDR3 DNA follows: TGTGCCAGTAGTATAGGGGACAGGGGTTATGTATCGGAAGAAAAACTGTTTTTT.

V gene TRBV4-3 combines with J gene TRBJ2-1; 8 nucleotides match TRBD2. J gave up 2 bases and V 3 bases, and 0 bases lay outside the gene matches. Germline lookup yields CDR1 LGHNA and CDR2 YSLEER. The CDR3 runs 14 residues. CDR3 in amino acids: CASSQGLAYNEQFF. The CDR3 region has the DNA TGCGCCAGCAGCCAGGGACTAGCCTACAATGAGCAGTTCTTC.

The genes are TRBV29-1 and TRBJ1-5; D is ambiguous. Per germline, CDR1 SQVTM and CDR2 ANQGSEA. This CDR3 spans 16 amino acids. V was pared by 4 bases and J by 2 bases, with 18 bases between. The CDR3 loop is CSVVVLGRVRNQPQHF. The CDR3 region has the DNA TGCAGCGTTGTAGTCCTTGGTCGGGTGCGCAATCAGCCCCAGCATTTT.

The genes are TRBV6-5 and TRBJ1-1; D may be TRBD1 (5 bases). Germline values: CDR1 MNHEY, CDR2 SVGAGI. V gave up 3 bases and J gave up 6 bases, with 14 bases separating them. The CDR3 is 14 residues long. CDR3 region: CASSYSIGQSEAFF. CDR3 DNA: TGTGCCAGCAGTTATTCCATTGGACAATCTGAAGCTTTCTTT.

The rearrangement uses TRBV12-5 and TRBJ1-1; 7 positions match TRBD1. The junction had 6 bases not matched to a gene; V was cut back by 7 bases and J by 4 bases. The CDR3 is 13 residues long. The germline V gene encodes CDR1 LGHNT and CDR2 FRNRAP. This CDR3 is CASAQTGSTEAFF. In DNA form, the CDR3 reads TGTGCTAGTGCTCAGACAGGGAGCACTGAAGCTTTCTTT.